Below are 21 T cell receptor beta chains sequenced from a single sample in a study of shared clonotypes between healthy human individuals. Clones were sequenced by immunoSEQ multiplex PCR, and TCRdb holds only the in-frame ones, with some missing. The sample records approximately 2.5 million clones, more than 85% being singletons. Sequencing input: naive CD4+ T cells from PBMCs. The subset: CD45RA+ positively selected. These receptors all come from a man between 18 and 35 years old in good health. Some clones in this sample may be carry-over from other donors' samples.

The rearrangement links TRBV19 to TRBJ2-1; tentatively, D is TRBD1 or TRBD2 (5 bases each). Germline values: CDR1 LNHDA, CDR2 SQIVND (reference sequence). Deletions cut 2 bases from V and 2 bases from J, with 7 bases between. The CDR3 loop spans 14 amino acids. CDR3 loop: CASSIRGAYNEQFF. The CDR3 nucleotides are TGTGCCAGTAGTATACGGGGCGCCTACAATGAGCAGTTCTTC. Drawing the rest from reference TRBV19 and TRBJ2-1, the complete variable domain is DGGITQSPKYLFRKEGQNVTLSCEQNLNHDAMYWYRQDPGQGLRLIYYSQIVNDFQKGDIAEGYSVSREKKESFPLTVTSAQKNPTAFYLCASSIRGAYNEQFFGPGTRLTVL.

This sequence joins TRBV21-1 and TRBJ2-1; the table's D gene call, TRBD1, was not cross checked with the DNA. TRBV21-1 is listed as a pseudogene. There are 15 residues in the CDR3. Written as DNA, the CDR3 is TGTGCCAGCAAGGAAAGGACAGAAGCCTACAATGAGCAGTTCTTC. It codes for CASKERTEAYNEQFF.

The chain couples TRBV5-5 to TRBJ2-2; weak D call: TRBD2 (5 bases). The CDR3 sequence is 16 residues long. V shed 3 bases and J shed 4 bases, with 16 bases lying between them. Per germline, CDR1 SGHKS and CDR2 YYEKEE (reference sequence). CDR3 region: CASSSNGGLITGELFF. The CDR3 DNA sequence: TGTGCCAGCAGCTCGAATGGCGGGCTGATCACCGGGGAGCTGTTTTTT. The full variable domain, its missing parts supplied by reference TRBV5-5 and TRBJ2-2, is DAGVTQSPTHLIKTRGQQVTLRCSPISGHKSVSWYQQVLGQGPQFIFQYYEKEERGRGNFPDRFSARQFPNYSSELNVNALLLGDSALYLCASSSNGGLITGELFFGEGSRLTVL.

The V gene is TRBV6-1, the J gene TRBJ2-7; D is ambiguous. Germline lookup yields CDR1 MNHNS and CDR2 SASEGT. Trimming cost V 5 bases and J 3 bases, with 14 bases left between them. CDR3 size: 14 residues. This chain's CDR3 is CASSNLGGYYEQYF. The CDR3 coding sequence is TGTGCCAGCAGTAATTTGGGCGGCTACTACGAGCAGTACTTC.

The chain uses TRBV2 and TRBJ1-4, with D possibly matching TRBD1 (5 bases). The CDR3 is 15 residues long. V was clipped by 7 bases and J by 8 bases, with 20 bases between them. The germline V gene encodes CDR1 SNHLY and CDR2 FYNNEI. The CDR3 DNA reads as TGTGCCAGCATATCCACCGGGACCCGAGGGGAAAAACTGTTTTTT. Protein sequence: CASISTGTRGEKLFF. The whole variable domain, remainder taken from reference TRBV2 and TRBJ1-4, is EPEVTQTPSHQVTQMGQEVILRCVPISNHLYFYWYRQILGQKVEFLVSFYNNEISEKSEIFDDQFSVERPDGSNFTLKIRSTKLEDSAMYFCASISTGTRGEKLFFGSGTQLSVL.

This clone was observed a handful of times. This chain connects TRBV7-3 to TRBJ1-1; 7 bases are a match to TRBD1. Trimming at V came to 4 bases and at J to 3 bases, leaving 5 bases not matched to a gene. This CDR3 spans 14 amino acids. Germline values: CDR1 SGHTA, CDR2 FQGTGA. As DNA, the CDR3 is TGTGCCAGCAGCTCGAGACAGGGCGACACTGAAGCTTTCTTT. Encoded protein: CASSSRQGDTEAFF.

This clone was seen once. The chain recombines TRBV5-4 with TRBJ2-5; perhaps TRBD2 as D (6 bases). Trimming took off 2 bases at V and 1 base at J, with 6 bases between the two ends. Germline assignment: CDR1 SGHNT and CDR2 YYREEE (reference sequence). The CDR3 contains 13 residues. The CDR3 reads CASSFGGQETQYF. The CDR3 DNA sequence: TGTGCCAGCAGCTTCGGGGGCCAAGAGACCCAGTACTTC.

This clone came up once. The chain is built from TRBV28 and TRBJ2-1; 7 nucleotides match TRBD2. Germline CDR1 MDHEN, CDR2 SYDVKM. This CDR3 is built from 18 residues. The V segment lost 8 bases and the J segment 4 bases; nucleotides outside the gene matches: 20. The CDR3 region is CASPPFPSGPYTYNEQFF. The CDR3 coding sequence is TGTGCCAGCCCCCCCTTCCCTAGCGGTCCCTATACTTACAATGAGCAGTTCTTC.

The chain employs TRBV7-9 and TRBJ2-7; 7 bases are shared with TRBD2. Germline V lookup: CDR1 SEHNR, CDR2 FQNEAQ (reference sequence). With V trimmed by 5 bases and J by 2 bases, 0 bases remained unmatched. The CDR3 is 12 amino acids. CDR3 DNA: TGTGCCAGCAGCACTAGCGCCTACGAGCAGTACTTC. Translation: CASSTSAYEQYF.

The chain couples TRBV5-1 to TRBJ1-1; D is undetermined. Trimming took off 3 bases at V and 3 bases at J, with 15 bases between the two ends. The length of the CDR3 is 15 residues. From germline, CDR1 is SGHRS and CDR2 YFSETQ. The CDR3 is CASSYLGLGDTEAFF. CDR3 nucleotide sequence: TGCGCCAGCAGCTACCTCGGGTTGGGTGACACTGAAGCTTTCTTT.

This clone was observed a single time. Other nucleotide sequences from this sample produce the same CDR3. DNA for the CDR3: TGTGCCAGCAGCTTAGGGGTATCGGGCAACACTGAAGCTTTCTTT. This encodes CASSLGVSGNTEAFF. The chain combines TRBV7-2 with TRBJ1-1; D remains ambiguous. This CDR3 has 15 residues. The germline V gene has CDR1 SGHTA and CDR2 FQGNSA. V lost 1 base and J 2 bases, leaving 11 bases between the germline ends.

The chain joins TRBV29-1 to TRBJ2-6; the match to TRBD1 covers 11 bases. The V and J ends lost 1 base and 2 bases, in that order; junction bases with no gene match: 1. The CDR3 contains 16 residues. Germline CDR1 SQVTM, CDR2 ANQGSEA. As DNA, the CDR3 is TGCAGCGTTGAAGCGGGACAGGGGGCTGGGGCCAACGTCCTGACTTTC. This translates into CSVEAGQGAGANVLTF. The whole variable domain, filled in from reference TRBV29-1 and TRBJ2-6, reads SAVISQKPSRDICQRGTSLTIQCQVDSQVTMMFWYRQQPGQSLTLIATANQGSEATYESGFVIDKFPISRPNLTFSTLTVSNMSPEDSSIYLCSVEAGQGAGANVLTFGAGSRLTVL.

This sequence joins TRBV18 and TRBJ2-7; D gene uncertain. CDR1 KGHSH and CDR2 LQKENI come from the germline V gene. The CDR3 is made up of 16 amino acids. Trimming removed 0 bases from V and 3 bases from J, with 15 bases in between. CDR3 residues: CASSPPSGRNLYEQYF. CDR3 coding DNA: TGTGCCAGCTCACCACCCTCAGGACGGAATCTCTACGAGCAGTACTTC.

The CDR3 loop is CASSQGVGGGYSPLHF. CDR3 bases: TGTGCCAGCAGCCAAGGAGTCGGGGGAGGTTATTCACCCCTCCACTTT. V and J are TRBV4-2 and TRBJ1-6; maybe TRBD1 (5 bases). The CDR3 length is 16 residues. CDR1 and CDR2 from the germline V gene are LGHNA and YNFKEQ. Deletions cut 1 base from V and 8 bases from J, with 15 bases between.

This chain connects TRBV19 to TRBJ1-5; possible D gene TRBD1, 6 bases. Germline CDR1 is LNHDA and CDR2 is SQIVND (reference sequence). This CDR3 comprises 14 residues. The V gene lost 4 bases and the J gene lost 7 bases, with 14 bases spanning the gap. The CDR3 DNA reads TGTGCCAGTAGTAAACAGGGAAGAACGCAGCCCCAGCATTTT. Translation gives CASSKQGRTQPQHF.

Details on this clone: The same CDR3 is also encoded by other DNA sequences in this sample. The V call is TRBV5-4, the J call TRBJ1-5; 10 positions match TRBD1. Trimming at V came to 4 bases and at J to 5 bases, leaving 3 bases not matched to a gene. Germline values: CDR1 SGHNT, CDR2 YYREEE (reference sequence). This CDR3 spans 14 amino acids. The CDR3 DNA is TGTGCCAGCAGCCTCGGGACAGGGGATCAGCCCCAGCATTTT. Protein sequence: CASSLGTGDQPQHF.

The count of this clone is one. J is TRBJ1-1 and V is TRBV7-2; D unresolved. The CDR3 is 13 amino acids. With 4 bases removed from V and 0 bases from J, the gap between germline ends came to 6 bases. Germline V gene data show CDR1 as SGHTA and CDR2 as FQGNSA. This CDR3 is CASSSWLNTEAFF. The CDR3 nucleotides are TGTGCCAGCAGCTCTTGGTTGAACACTGAAGCTTTCTTT.

The gene calls are TRBV25-1 and TRBJ2-7; D is perhaps TRBD1 (5 bases). Trimming took 7 bases from V and 9 from J, leaving 22 bases between them. This CDR3 comprises 14 residues. CDR1 is MGHDK, CDR2 SYGVNS, per germline. The DNA for the CDR3 is TGTGCCAGCACCCCATACAGTCTGACAGTGGTGCAGTACTTC. Translating gives CASTPYSLTVVQYF.

This chain connects TRBV7-9 to TRBJ1-4; 10 bases map to TRBD1. V lost 5 bases to trimming and J lost 8 bases; unmatched junction nucleotides: 14. Germline V gives CDR1 SEHNR, CDR2 FQNEAQ (reference sequence). The CDR3 runs 17 residues. CDR3 sequence (DNA): TGTGCCAGCAGCATAAGAAGACAGGGGGCAGAGGGCGAAAAACTGTTTTTT. Translation: CASSIRRQGAEGEKLFF.

The J gene is TRBJ1-5, the V gene TRBV7-9; D may be TRBD1 (6 bases). CDR3 length: 13 residues. In germline, CDR1 is SEHNR, CDR2 FQNEAQ (reference sequence). The V gene lost 3 bases and the J gene lost 15 bases, with 18 bases spanning the gap. This CDR3 reads CASSFAGEGVSHF. The CDR3, as DNA: TGTGCCAGCAGCTTTGCGGGTGAGGGGGTTTCGCATTTT. The variable domain in full, completed from reference TRBV7-9 and TRBJ1-5, reads DTGVSQNPRHKITKRGQNVTFRCDPISEHNRLYWYRQTLGQGPEFLTYFQNEAQLEKSRLLSDRFSAERPKGSFSTLEIQRTEQGDSAMYLCASSFAGEGVSHFGDGTRLSIL.

The chain joins TRBV18 to TRBJ1-4; D is uncertain. The V and J ends lost 4 bases and 10 bases respectively, with 10 bases between them. The CDR3 consists of 12 residues. CDR1 is KGHSH and CDR2 is LQKENI in the germline V gene. The CDR3 region is CASSLGLGKLFF. The CDR3 region has the DNA TGTGCCAGCTCACTCGGTTTGGGAAAACTGTTTTTT.